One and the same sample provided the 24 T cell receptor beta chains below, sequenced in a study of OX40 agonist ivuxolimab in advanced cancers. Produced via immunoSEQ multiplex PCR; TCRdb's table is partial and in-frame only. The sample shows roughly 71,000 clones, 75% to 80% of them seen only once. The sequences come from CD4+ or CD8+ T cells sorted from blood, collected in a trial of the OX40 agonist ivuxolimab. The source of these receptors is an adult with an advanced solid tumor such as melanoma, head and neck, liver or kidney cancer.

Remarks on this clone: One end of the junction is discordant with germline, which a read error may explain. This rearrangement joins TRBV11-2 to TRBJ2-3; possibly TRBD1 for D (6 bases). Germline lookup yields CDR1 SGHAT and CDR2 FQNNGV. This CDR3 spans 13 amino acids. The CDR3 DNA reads TGTGCCAGCAGCCTAGAGGAGAGGGGGACGCAGTATTTT. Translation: CASSLEERGTQYF.

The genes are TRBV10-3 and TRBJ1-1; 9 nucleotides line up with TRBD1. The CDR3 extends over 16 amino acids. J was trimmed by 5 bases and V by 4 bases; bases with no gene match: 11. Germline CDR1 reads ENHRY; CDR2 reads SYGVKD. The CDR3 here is CAISAGQGGRRTEAFF. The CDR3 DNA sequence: TGTGCCATCAGTGCGGGACAGGGTGGGAGGAGGACTGAAGCTTTCTTT.

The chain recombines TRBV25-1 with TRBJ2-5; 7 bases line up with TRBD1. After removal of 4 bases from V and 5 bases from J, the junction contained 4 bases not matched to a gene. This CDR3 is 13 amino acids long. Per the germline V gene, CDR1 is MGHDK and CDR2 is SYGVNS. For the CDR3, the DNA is TGTGCCAGCAGTGTTGACAGGGTCGAGACCCAGTACTTC. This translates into CASSVDRVETQYF.

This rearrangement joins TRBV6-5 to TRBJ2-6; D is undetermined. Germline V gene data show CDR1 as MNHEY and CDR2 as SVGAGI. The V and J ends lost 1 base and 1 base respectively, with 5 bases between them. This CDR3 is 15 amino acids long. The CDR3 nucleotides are TGTGCCAGCAGTTACTTCCGGTCTGGGGCCAACGTCCTGACTTTC. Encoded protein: CASSYFRSGANVLTF.

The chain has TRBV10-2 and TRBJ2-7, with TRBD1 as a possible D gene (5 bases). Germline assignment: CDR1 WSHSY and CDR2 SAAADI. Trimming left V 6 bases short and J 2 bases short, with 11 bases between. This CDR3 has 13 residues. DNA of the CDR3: TGCGCCAGCAGACCGACAGCTACCTACGAGCAGTACTTC. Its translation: CASRPTATYEQYF.

The CDR3 spells CASSLLAGGLVDTQYF. DNA of the CDR3: TGTGCCAGCAGTTTACTAGCGGGAGGGCTTGTAGATACGCAGTATTTT. This rearrangement joins TRBV6-5 to TRBJ2-3; 13 nucleotides align to TRBD2. Trimming took 4 bases from V and 5 from J; bases not matched to a gene: 6. The CDR3 runs 16 residues. The V gene's germline CDR1 is MNHEY and CDR2 SVGAGI.

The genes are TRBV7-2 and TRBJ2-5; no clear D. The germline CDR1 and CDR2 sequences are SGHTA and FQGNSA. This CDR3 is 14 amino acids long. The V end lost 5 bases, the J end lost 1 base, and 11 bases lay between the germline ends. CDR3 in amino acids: CASSRFGLQETQYF. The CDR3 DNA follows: TGTGCCAGCAGCCGCTTCGGGCTCCAAGAGACCCAGTACTTC.

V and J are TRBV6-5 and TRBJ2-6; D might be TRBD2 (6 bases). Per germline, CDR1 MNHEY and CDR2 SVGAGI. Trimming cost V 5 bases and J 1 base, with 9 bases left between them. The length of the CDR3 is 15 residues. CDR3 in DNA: TGTGCCAGCAGTCTACTAGCTTCTGGGGCCAACGTCCTGACTTTC. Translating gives CASSLLASGANVLTF.

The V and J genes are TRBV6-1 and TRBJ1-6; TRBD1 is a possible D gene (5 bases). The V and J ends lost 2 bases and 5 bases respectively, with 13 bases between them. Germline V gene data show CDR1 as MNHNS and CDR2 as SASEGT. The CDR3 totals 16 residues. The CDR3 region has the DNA TGTGCCAGCAGTGAATACGCAGGGCAGGATAATTCACCCCTCCACTTT. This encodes CASSEYAGQDNSPLHF.

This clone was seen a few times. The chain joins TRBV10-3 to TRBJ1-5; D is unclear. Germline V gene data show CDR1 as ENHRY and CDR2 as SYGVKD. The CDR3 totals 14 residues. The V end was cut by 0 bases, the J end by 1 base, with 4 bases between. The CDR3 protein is CAISESGSNQPQHF. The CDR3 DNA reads TGTGCCATCAGTGAGTCAGGGAGCAATCAGCCCCAGCATTTT.

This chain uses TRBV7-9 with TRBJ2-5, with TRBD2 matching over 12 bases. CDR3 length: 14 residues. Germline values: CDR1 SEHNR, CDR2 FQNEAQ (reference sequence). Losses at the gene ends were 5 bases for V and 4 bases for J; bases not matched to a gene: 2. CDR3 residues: CASSPGLAGETQYF. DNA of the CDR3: TGTGCCAGCAGCCCGGGACTAGCGGGAGAGACCCAGTACTTC.

CDR3 sequence: CAWSVSRGKLFF. In nucleotides, the CDR3 is TGTGCCTGGAGTGTAAGTCGGGGAAAACTGTTTTTT. The V and J genes are TRBV30 and TRBJ1-4; D not certain. The length of the CDR3 is 12 residues. Germline CDR1 reads GTSNPN; CDR2 reads SVGIG (reference sequence). V lost 0 bases and J lost 10, with 9 bases in between. Variable domain in full (rest from reference TRBV30 and TRBJ1-4): SQTIHQWPATLVQPVGSPLSLECTVEGTSNPNLYWYRQAAGRGLQLLFYSVGIGQISSEVPQNLSASRPQDRQFILSSKKLLLSDSGFYLCAWSVSRGKLFFGSGTQLSVL.

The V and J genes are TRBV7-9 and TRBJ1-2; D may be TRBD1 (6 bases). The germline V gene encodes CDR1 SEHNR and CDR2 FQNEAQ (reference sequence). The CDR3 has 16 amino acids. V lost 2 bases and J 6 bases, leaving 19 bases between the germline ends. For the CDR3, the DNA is TGTGCCAGCAGCTTATACCCCCCACAGGGCGGACATGGCTACACCTTC. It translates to CASSLYPPQGGHGYTF. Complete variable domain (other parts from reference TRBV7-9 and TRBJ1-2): DTGVSQNPRHKITKRGQNVTFRCDPISEHNRLYWYRQTLGQGPEFLTYFQNEAQLEKSRLLSDRFSAERPKGSFSTLEIQRTEQGDSAMYLCASSLYPPQGGHGYTFGSGTRLTVV.

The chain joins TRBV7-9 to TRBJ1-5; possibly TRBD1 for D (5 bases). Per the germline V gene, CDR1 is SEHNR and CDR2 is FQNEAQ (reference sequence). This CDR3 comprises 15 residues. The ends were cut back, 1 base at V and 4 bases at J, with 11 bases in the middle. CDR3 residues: CASSLGGERNQPQHF. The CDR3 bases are TGTGCCAGCAGCTTAGGAGGGGAGAGAAATCAGCCCCAGCATTTT.

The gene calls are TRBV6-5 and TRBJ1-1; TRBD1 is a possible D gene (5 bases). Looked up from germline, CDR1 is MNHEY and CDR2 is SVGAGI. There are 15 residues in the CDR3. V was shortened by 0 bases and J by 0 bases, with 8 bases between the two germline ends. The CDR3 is CASSYSWGLNTEAFF. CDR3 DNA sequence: TGTGCCAGCAGTTACTCGTGGGGCCTGAACACTGAAGCTTTCTTT.

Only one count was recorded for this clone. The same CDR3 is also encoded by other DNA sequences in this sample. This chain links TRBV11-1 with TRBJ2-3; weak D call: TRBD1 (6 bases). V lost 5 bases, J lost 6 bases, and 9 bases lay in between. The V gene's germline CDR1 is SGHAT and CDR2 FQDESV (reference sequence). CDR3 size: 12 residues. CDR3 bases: TGTGCCAGCAGCACCGACAGGGATACGCAGTATTTT. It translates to CASSTDRDTQYF.

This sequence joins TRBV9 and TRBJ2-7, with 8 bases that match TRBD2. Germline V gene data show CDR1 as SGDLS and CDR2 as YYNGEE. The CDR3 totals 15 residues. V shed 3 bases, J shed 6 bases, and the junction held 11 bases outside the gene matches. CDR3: CASSGPGTRGLEQYF. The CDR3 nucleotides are TGTGCCAGCAGCGGACCCGGGACTAGAGGCCTCGAGCAGTACTTC.

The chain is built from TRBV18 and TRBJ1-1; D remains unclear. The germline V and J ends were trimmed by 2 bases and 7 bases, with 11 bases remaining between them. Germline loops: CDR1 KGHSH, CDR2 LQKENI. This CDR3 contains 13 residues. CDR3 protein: CASSPGDSREAFF. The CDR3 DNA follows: TGTGCCAGCTCACCAGGGGATTCGCGTGAAGCTTTCTTT.

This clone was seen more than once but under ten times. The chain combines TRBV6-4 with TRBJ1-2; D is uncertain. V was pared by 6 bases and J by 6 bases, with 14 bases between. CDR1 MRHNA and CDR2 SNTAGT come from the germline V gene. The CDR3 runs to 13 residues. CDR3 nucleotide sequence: TGTGCCAGCAGACCCAACATCGGGGATGGCTACACCTTC. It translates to CASRPNIGDGYTF.

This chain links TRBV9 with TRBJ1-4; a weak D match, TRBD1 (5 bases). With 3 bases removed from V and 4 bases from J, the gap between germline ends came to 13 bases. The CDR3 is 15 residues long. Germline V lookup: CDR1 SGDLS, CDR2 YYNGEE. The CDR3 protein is CASSAYWDGNEKLFF. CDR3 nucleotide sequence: TGTGCCAGCAGCGCGTATTGGGACGGTAATGAAAAACTGTTTTTT.

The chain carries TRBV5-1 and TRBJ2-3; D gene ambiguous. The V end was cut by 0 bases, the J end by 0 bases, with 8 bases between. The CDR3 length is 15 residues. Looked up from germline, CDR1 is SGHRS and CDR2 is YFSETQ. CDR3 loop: CASSLAARSTDTQYF. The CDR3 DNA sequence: TGCGCCAGCAGCTTGGCCGCCCGAAGCACAGATACGCAGTATTTT.

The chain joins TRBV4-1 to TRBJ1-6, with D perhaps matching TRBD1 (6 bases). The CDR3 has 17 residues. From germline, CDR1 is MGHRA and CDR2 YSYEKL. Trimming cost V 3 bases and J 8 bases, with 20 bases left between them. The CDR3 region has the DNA TGCGCCAGCAGCCACCGACCTGGAACAGGGTTCGATTCACCCCTCCACTTT. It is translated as CASSHRPGTGFDSPLHF.

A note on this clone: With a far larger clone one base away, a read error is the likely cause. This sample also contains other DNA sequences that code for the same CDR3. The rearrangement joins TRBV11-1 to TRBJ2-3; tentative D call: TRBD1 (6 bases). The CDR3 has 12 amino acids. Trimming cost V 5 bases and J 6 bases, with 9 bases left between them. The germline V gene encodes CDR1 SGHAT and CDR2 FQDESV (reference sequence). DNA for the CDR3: TGTGCCAGCAGCACAGACAGGGATACGCAGTATTTT. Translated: CASSTDRDTQYF.

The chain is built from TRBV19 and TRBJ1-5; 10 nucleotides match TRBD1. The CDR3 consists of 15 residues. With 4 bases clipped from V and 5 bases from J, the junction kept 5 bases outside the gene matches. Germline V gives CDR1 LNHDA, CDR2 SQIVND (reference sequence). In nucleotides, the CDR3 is TGTGCCAGTAGTACCCGGACAGGGGGTCATCAGCCCCAGCATTTT. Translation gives CASSTRTGGHQPQHF.